These 3 T cell receptor beta chains were sequenced from one sample in a study of post-analysis software for immune sequencing data. Whole-study results and caveats: Elevated frequency relative to controls characterized four or five TRBV segments in patients, TRBV5-6, TRBV5-1 and TRBV20-1 among them.

These receptors' antigens are unknown. The authors incorporated unique molecular identifiers into the TCR beta cDNA libraries. TCRdb reprocessed the PCR reads with MiXCR, giving one entry per CDR3 protein. The sample carries 750,000 to 950,000 distinct CDR3 sequences, approximately 57% recorded once. Material: blood. The receptors originated from a girl aged 10 to 17 with multiple sclerosis.

The genes are TRBV5-1 and TRBJ2-3; tentatively, D is TRBD2 (6 bases). Trimming stripped 2 bases from V and 0 bases from J, with 10 bases between. The CDR3 is 15 residues long. Germline V gives CDR1 SGHRS, CDR2 YFSETQ. The CDR3 DNA follows: TGCGCCAGCAGCTTTTTACTAGCCAGCACAGATACGCAGTATTTT. Protein product: CASSFLLASTDTQYF.

There are a few counts of this clonotype. This rearrangement joins TRBV3-1 to TRBJ1-2; the match to TRBD1 covers 12 bases. Unmatched junction bases numbered 19, after V lost 0 bases and J lost 2 bases. Germline values: CDR1 LGHDT, CDR2 YNNKEL (reference sequence). The CDR3 is made up of 22 amino acids. The CDR3: CASSQERAELRGQGAPNYGYTF. The DNA of the CDR3 is TGTGCCAGCAGCCAAGAGAGGGCCGAGCTTAGGGGACAGGGGGCCCCCAACTATGGCTACACCTTC.

This clonotype was seen a few times. V and J are TRBV10-3 and TRBJ1-2, with no clear D. The germline gives CDR1 ENHRY, CDR2 SYGVKD. Trimming pared 6 bases from V and 8 bases from J, leaving 13 bases between. The CDR3 is made up of 12 amino acids. The CDR3 sequence is CAISNIGGGYTF. Written as DNA, the CDR3 is TGTGCCATCAGCAATATCGGAGGCGGCTACACCTTC.